This TCR beta chain was profiled in a study of blood T cell repertoires in COVID-19. Study in general: Samples came from the United States, Italy and Spain, spanning acute and convalescent COVID-19. The cDNA or gDNA used as material had been derived from T cells, B-cell-depleted T cells, or PBMCs.

From germline, CDR1 is SEHNR and CDR2 FQNEAQ (reference sequence). The junction had 14 bases not matched to a gene; V was cut back by 5 bases and J by 8 bases. There are 17 residues in the CDR3. In the source study's methods: Reference gene primer amplification yielded estimated nucleated cell counts. TCRdb keeps only in-frame clones here, not all; method: immunoSEQ multiplex PCR. The V and J calls and clone size were taken over from that table, and D and trimming were inferred from the DNA. The sample contains 60,000 to 85,000 clones, approximately 85% of which appear only once. The source material was peripheral blood. The chain uses TRBV7-9 and TRBJ2-1; TRBD2 matches at 11 bases. This clonotype was sampled from a man between 65 and 79 years old with acute or convalescent COVID-19. The CDR3 loop is CASSPRLAGGFMDEQFF. CDR3 sequence (DNA): TGTGCCAGCAGCCCCCGTTTAGCGGGGGGGTTTATGGATGAGCAGTTCTTC.